This T cell receptor (beta chain) was captured in a study of OX40 agonist ivuxolimab in advanced cancers. Study-wide context: Partial responses were achieved by three patients, of whom one had hepatocellular carcinoma and two had cutaneous melanoma. The study's findings and limits: At doses 0.1 to 3.0 mg/kg, CD4+ and CD8+ clones expanded.

The germline gives CDR1 MNHEY, CDR2 SMNVEV (reference sequence). Trimming shortened V by 7 bases and J by 1 base, and 8 bases separated the two germline ends. The CDR3 sequence is 14 residues long. This clone was observed a few times. The antigen is not known. Blood sampling was done at baseline, cycle 4 day 1, and cycle 7 day 1. Some clones are missing from TCRdb's copy, which holds only in-frame ones; the method was immunoSEQ multiplex PCR. Here the sample spans tens of thousands of clones, around 86% being singletons. Specimen: CD4+ or CD8+ T cells sorted from blood, collected in a trial of the OX40 agonist ivuxolimab. This receptor was identified in an adult with an advanced solid tumor such as melanoma, head and neck, liver or kidney cancer. The J gene is TRBJ1-6, the V gene TRBV27, with D hard to call. The CDR3 sequence is CASTDPSYNSPLHF. The CDR3 bases are TGTGCCAGCACCGATCCATCCTATAATTCACCCCTCCACTTT.